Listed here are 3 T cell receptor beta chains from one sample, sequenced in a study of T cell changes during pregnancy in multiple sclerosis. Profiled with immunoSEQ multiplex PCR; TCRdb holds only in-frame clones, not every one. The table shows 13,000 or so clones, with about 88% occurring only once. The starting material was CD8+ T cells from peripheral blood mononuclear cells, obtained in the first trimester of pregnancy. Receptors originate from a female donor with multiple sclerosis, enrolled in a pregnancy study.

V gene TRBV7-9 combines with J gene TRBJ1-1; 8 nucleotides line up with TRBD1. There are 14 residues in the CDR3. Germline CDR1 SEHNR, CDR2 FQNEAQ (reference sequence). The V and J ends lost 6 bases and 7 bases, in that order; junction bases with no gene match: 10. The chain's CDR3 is CASRSGTGFIEAFF. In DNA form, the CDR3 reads TGTGCCAGCAGGTCCGGGACAGGTTTTATTGAAGCTTTCTTT.

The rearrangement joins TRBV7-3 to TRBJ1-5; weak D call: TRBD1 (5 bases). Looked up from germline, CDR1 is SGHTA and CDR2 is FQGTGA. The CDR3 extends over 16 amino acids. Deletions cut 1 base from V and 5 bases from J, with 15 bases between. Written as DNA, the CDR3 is TGTGCCAGCAGCTTAAGGCGGGGGAGACCCCATCAGCCCCAGCATTTT. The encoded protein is CASSLRRGRPHQPQHF.

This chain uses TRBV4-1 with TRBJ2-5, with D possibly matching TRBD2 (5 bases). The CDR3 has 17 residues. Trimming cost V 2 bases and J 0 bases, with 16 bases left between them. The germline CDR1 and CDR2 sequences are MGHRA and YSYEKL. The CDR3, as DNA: TGCGCCAGCAGCCAAAGGATAAGCGGCCAGTACCAAGAGACCCAGTACTTC. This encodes CASSQRISGQYQETQYF.